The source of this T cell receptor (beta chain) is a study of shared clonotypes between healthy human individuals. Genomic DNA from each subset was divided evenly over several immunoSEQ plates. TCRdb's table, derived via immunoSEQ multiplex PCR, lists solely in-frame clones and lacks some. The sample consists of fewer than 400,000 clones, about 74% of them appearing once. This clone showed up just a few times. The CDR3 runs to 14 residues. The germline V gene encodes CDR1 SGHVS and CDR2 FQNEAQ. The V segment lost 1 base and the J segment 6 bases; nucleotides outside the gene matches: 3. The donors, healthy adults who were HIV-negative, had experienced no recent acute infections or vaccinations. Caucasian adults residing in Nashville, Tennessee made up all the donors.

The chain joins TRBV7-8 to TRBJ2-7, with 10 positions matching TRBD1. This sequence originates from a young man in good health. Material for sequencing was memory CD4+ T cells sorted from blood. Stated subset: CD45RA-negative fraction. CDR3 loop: CASSLGGQGLEQYF. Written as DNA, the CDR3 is TGTGCCAGCAGCTTAGGGGGACAGGGGCTCGAGCAGTACTTC.